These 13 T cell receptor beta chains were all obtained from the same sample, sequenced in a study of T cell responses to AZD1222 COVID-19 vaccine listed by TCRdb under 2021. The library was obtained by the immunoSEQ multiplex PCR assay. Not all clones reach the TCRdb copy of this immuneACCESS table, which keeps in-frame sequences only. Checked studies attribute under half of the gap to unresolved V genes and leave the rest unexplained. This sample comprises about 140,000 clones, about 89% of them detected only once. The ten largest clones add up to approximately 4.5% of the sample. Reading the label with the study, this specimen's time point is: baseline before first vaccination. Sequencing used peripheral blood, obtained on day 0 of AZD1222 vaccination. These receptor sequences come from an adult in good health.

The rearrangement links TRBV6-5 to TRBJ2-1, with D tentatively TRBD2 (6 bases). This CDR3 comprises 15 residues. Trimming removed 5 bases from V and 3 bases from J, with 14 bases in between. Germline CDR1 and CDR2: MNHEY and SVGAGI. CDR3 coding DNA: TGTGCCAGCAGTCAGACGGGACTTATCTACAATGAGCAGTTCTTC. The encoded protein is CASSQTGLIYNEQFF.

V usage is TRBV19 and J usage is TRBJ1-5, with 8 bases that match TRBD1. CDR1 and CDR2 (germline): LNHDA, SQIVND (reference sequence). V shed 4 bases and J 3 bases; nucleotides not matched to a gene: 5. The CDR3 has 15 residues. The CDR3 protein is CASSTRTGPNQPQHF. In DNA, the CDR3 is TGTGCCAGTAGTACCCGGACAGGGCCCAATCAGCCCCAGCATTTT.

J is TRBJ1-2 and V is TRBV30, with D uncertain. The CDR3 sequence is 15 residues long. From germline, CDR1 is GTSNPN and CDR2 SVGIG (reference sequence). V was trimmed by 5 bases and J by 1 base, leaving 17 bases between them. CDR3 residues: CAWWSLSVSNYGYTF. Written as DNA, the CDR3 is TGTGCCTGGTGGTCGTTGTCCGTCAGTAACTATGGCTACACCTTC.

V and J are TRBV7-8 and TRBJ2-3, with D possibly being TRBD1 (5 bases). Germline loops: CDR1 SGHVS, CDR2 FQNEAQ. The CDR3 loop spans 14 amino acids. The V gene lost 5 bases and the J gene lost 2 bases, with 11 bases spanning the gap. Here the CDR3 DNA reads TGTGCCAGCAGCCGGCAGGGTTACACAGATACGCAGTATTTT. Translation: CASSRQGYTDTQYF.

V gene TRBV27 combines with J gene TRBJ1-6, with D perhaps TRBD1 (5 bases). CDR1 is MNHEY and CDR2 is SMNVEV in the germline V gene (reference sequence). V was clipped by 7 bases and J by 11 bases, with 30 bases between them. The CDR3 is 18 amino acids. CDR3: CASTPVRGARRTTTPLHF. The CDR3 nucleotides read TGTGCCAGCACCCCCGTCCGAGGGGCAAGGCGGACAACTACACCCCTCCACTTT.

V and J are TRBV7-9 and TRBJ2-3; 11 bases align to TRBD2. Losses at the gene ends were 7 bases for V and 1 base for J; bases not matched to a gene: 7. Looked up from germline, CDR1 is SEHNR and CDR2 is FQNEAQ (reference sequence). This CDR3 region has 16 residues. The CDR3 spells CASTGTSGSGTDTQYF. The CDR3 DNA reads TGTGCCAGCACCGGAACTAGCGGGAGCGGCACAGATACGCAGTATTTT.

CDR3 in amino acids: CASSWETGRNYGYTF. In nucleotides, the CDR3 is TGCGCCAGCAGCTGGGAGACAGGGAGGAACTATGGCTACACCTTC. This chain joins TRBV5-1 and TRBJ1-2, with TRBD1 matching over 7 bases. The length of the CDR3 is 15 residues. With V trimmed by 3 bases and J by 2 bases, 7 bases remained unmatched. CDR1 and CDR2 (germline): SGHRS, YFSETQ.

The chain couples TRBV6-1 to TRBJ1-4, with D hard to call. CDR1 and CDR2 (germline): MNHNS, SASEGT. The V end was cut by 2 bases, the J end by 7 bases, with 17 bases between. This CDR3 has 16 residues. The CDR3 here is CASSEYVGPEGEKLFF. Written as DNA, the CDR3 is TGTGCCAGCAGTGAATACGTTGGCCCGGAGGGTGAAAAACTGTTTTTT.

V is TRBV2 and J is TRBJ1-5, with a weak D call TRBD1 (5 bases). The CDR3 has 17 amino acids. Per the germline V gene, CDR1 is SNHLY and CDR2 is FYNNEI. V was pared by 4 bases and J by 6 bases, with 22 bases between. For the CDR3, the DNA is TGTGCCAGCAGTGGGCATTTGGGGCGAGGAGTCGTTCAGCCCCAGCATTTT. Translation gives CASSGHLGRGVVQPQHF.

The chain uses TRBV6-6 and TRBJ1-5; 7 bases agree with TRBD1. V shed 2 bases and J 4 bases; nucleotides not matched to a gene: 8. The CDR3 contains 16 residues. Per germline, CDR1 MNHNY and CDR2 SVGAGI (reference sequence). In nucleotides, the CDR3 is TGTGCCAGCAGTTACACGCCCACAGGGGAAAATCAGCCCCAGCATTTT. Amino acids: CASSYTPTGENQPQHF.

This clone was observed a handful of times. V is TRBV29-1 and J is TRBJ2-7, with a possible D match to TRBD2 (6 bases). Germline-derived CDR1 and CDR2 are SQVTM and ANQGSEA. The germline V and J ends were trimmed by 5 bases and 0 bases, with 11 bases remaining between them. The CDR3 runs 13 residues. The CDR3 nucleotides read TGCAGCGTTTGGTTAGCGGTCTCCTACGAGCAGTACTTC. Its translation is CSVWLAVSYEQYF.

This chain's CDR3 is CATSRKGQTNYGYTF. The CDR3 region has the DNA TGTGCCACCAGTCGAAAGGGACAGACTAACTATGGCTACACCTTC. The chain carries TRBV15 and TRBJ1-2, with 7 bases identical to TRBD1. CDR1 and CDR2 (germline): LNHNV, YYDKDF (reference sequence). The CDR3 is made up of 15 amino acids. Trimming removed 6 bases from V and 0 bases from J; junction bases left unmatched: 7. Looking up the rest from reference TRBV15 and TRBJ1-2 gives the full variable domain: DAMVIQNPRYQVTQFGKPVTLSCSQTLNHNVMYWYQQKSSQAPKLLFHYYDKDFNNEADTPDNFQSRRPNTSFCFLDIRSPGLGDTAMYLCATSRKGQTNYGYTFGSGTRLTVV.

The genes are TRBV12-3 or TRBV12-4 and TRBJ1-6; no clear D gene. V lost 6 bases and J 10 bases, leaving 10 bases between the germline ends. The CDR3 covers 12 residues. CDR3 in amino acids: CASRTWGSPLHF. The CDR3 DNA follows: TGTGCCAGCAGAACTTGGGGATCACCCCTCCACTTT.